The rows below give T cell receptor beta chains drawn from one sample of a study of cytomegalovirus exposure and HLA in healthy donors. This table comes from immunoSEQ multiplex PCR, and its TCRdb copy is limited to in-frame clones, with some not included. The table has about 97,000 clones, roughly 80% seen once. Sequencing used PBMCs. The receptor source for this set is a male donor in good health and CMV-seropositive. CDR3s include the opening cysteine and the closing phenylalanine or tryptophan. The D gene is left open where the match is weak. Not every row has a clone size; where given, it reads once, few, many or a size class.

J gene,D gene,V gene,clone size,CDR3 DNA,CDR3 protein
TRBJ1-2,NA,TRBV28,NA,TGTGCCAGCAGTTTAGCCAGGGTAGGGGACTATGGCTACACCTTC,CASSLARVGDYGYTF
TRBJ1-5,TRBD1,TRBV27,NA,TGTGCCAGCAGCCGGAGCGACAGGGCCGATCAGCCCCAGCATTTT,CASSRSDRADQPQHF
TRBJ2-2,TRBD1,TRBV7-3,NA,TGTGCCAGCAGCTTAGGACCACGGACAGGGAGGACCGGGGAGCTGTTTTTT,CASSLGPRTGRTGELFF
TRBJ1-5,NA,TRBV18,few,TGTGCCAGCTCACCCAGACCCCCCGGGAGCAATCAGCCCCAGCATTTT,CASSPRPPGSNQPQHF
TRBJ2-7,NA,TRBV4-2,NA,TGTGCCAGCAGCCAAAGGTCAGGGGTTGAGGGCGAGCAGTACTTC,CASSQRSGVEGEQYF
TRBJ1-5,NA,TRBV7-9,NA,TGTGCCAGCAGCTTAGGGTCGGGATATAGCAATCAGCCCCAGCATTTT,CASSLGSGYSNQPQHF
TRBJ2-5,NA,TRBV7-2,few,TGTGCCAGCAGCTTAGAGGTGGAGGTACAAGAGACCCAGTACTTC,CASSLEVEVQETQYF
TRBJ2-1,TRBD2,TRBV4-1,NA,TGCGCCAGCAGCCAAGCCCCTAGCGGGGGGTACTACAATGAGCAGTTCTTC,CASSQAPSGGYYNEQFF
TRBJ2-7,TRBD1,TRBV7-9,NA,TGTGCCAGCAGCTGGACCGGGACAGGGGTCGAGCAGTACTTC,CASSWTGTGVEQYF
TRBJ2-1,TRBD2,TRBV4-3,NA,TGCGCCAGCAGCCAGGGACTAGTAATAACCTACAATGAGCAGTTCTTC,CASSQGLVITYNEQFF
TRBJ2-2,NA,TRBV19,NA,TGTGCCAGTAGACTGGGAGCCGGGGAGCTGTTTTTT,CASRLGAGELFF
TRBJ2-5,NA,TRBV4-2,NA,TGTGCCAGCAGCCAAGAAGGACCCAGGGCAGGAGAGACCCAGTACTTC,CASSQEGPRAGETQYF
TRBJ2-1,NA,TRBV13,NA,TGTGCCAGCAGCCGACTATCGAGCTCCTACAATGAGCAGTTCTTC,CASSRLSSSYNEQFF
TRBJ2-1,NA,TRBV19,NA,TGTGCCAGTATCGGAGACAATGAGCAGTTCTTC,CASIGDNEQFF
TRBJ1-2,TRBD1,TRBV7-9,NA,TGTTCCAGCAGCCCACAGGGGTCCTATTCCAGGGGGCGTAACTATGGCTACACCTTC,CSSSPQGSYSRGRNYGYTF
TRBJ2-5,TRBD2,TRBV9,NA,TGTGCCAGCAGCCCCAACGGACTAGATCGGGAGACCCAGTACTTC,CASSPNGLDRETQYF
TRBJ2-1,TRBD2,TRBV14,once,TGTGCCAGCAGCCGACGACTAGCGGGAGACAATGAGCAGTTCTTC,CASSRRLAGDNEQFF
TRBJ2-4,TRBD1,TRBV9,once,TGTGCCAGCAGCCCACTGGCGAAGACAGGGGGCAAAAACATTCAGTACTTC,CASSPLAKTGGKNIQYF
TRBJ2-7,NA,TRBV5-1,once,TGCGCCAGCAGCTCGGTGGCAGGCCCTTACGAGCAGTACTTC,CASSSVAGPYEQYF
TRBJ1-4,NA,TRBV18,NA,TGTGCCAGCTCACCGAGCGGGGGCACTAATGAAAAACTGTTTTTT,CASSPSGGTNEKLFF
TRBJ1-1,NA,TRBV6-5,NA,TGTGCCAGCAGTTACTACCCCGACACTGAAGCTCTCTTT,CASSYYPDTEALF
TRBJ1-3,TRBD1,TRBV5-4,NA,TGTGCCAGCAGCTTGGCAGGGGGCAGGGCCTCGACTGGAAACACCATATATTTT,CASSLAGGRASTGNTIYF
TRBJ1-1,TRBD1,TRBV11-2,NA,TGTGCCAGCAGCTACCTGACAGGGGCCCATGCCTCTGAAGCTTTCTTT,CASSYLTGAHASEAFF
TRBJ2-2,NA,TRBV7-2,NA,TGTGCCAGCAGCCCTGGACAGACGGCCGGGGAGCTGTTTTTT,CASSPGQTAGELFF
TRBJ2-1,TRBD2,TRBV7-9,few,TGTGCCAGCAGCTTAGATGGCGGGAGAGTGTGGGAGCAGTTCTTC,CASSLDGGRVWEQFF
TRBJ1-2,TRBD1,TRBV19,NA,TGTGCCACCGGGGACAGAGGGGGCTATGGCTACACCTTC,CATGDRGGYGYTF
TRBJ2-1,TRBD1,TRBV30,NA,TGTGCCCGCGGACAGGGGTTGGGAAATGAGCAGTTCTTC,CARGQGLGNEQFF
TRBJ2-2,TRBD1,TRBV5-1,NA,TGCGCCAGCAGCATCCCGGGACAGGGGACCGGGGAGCTGTTTTTT,CASSIPGQGTGELFF
TRBJ1-2,TRBD1,TRBV5-4,NA,TGTGCCAGCTTCCAGGGGGCCGGGCGAGGCTACACCTTC,CASFQGAGRGYTF
TRBJ2-1,TRBD1,TRBV10-3,once,TGTGCCATCAGTGACTCGAGGGACAGAAACTACAATGAGCAGTTCTTC,CAISDSRDRNYNEQFF
TRBJ1-4,TRBD1,TRBV28,NA,TGTGCCAGCAATAGACAGGGGGTAACTAATGAAAAACTGTTTTTT,CASNRQGVTNEKLFF